This TCR beta chain was captured by sequencing in a study of identical twins. Study-wide results and limits: Sequences that were out-of-frame, alpha and twin-shared displayed an excess of low generation probability. Memory repertoires lacked the insertion deficit that abundant cord blood beta clonotypes showed.

TCRdb called the 5' RACE reads again in MiXCR, with one record for every CDR3 protein. The table has 550,000 to 700,000 distinct CDR3 sequences, 20% to 25% seen once. Germline V gene data show CDR1 as SGHRS and CDR2 as YFSETQ. The germline V and J ends were trimmed by 0 bases and 6 bases, with 7 bases remaining between them. The length of the CDR3 is 12 residues. This clonotype has ten or more counts. Its antigen remains unidentified. These data were likewise used in another study, on T cells expressing NK-cell markers.

The V gene is TRBV5-1, the J gene TRBJ2-7, with D uncertain. Sample: PBMCs. The sequence was collected from a woman younger than 35 in good health. CDR3 residues: CASSLVVGEQYF. CDR3 DNA: TGCGCCAGCAGCTTGGTAGTGGGCGAGCAGTACTTC.